This T cell receptor beta chain comes out of a study of neurological immune-mediated disorders. Study-wide findings and caveats: The multiple sclerosis repertoire cluster was not associated with any clinical or MRI feature, with the authors stating that larger cohorts are needed.

This clonotype was seen ten or more times. Antigen unknown. One entry per CDR3 protein, called by TCRdb with MiXCR from the 5' RACE reads. The data show tens of thousands of distinct CDR3 sequences, less than 4% seen once. The CDR3 runs to 12 residues. V shed 7 bases and J shed 3 bases, with 10 bases lying between them. The germline CDR1 and CDR2 sequences are SQVTM and ANQGSEA. Material for sequencing was PBMCs. The sequence was obtained from a woman aged 50 to 60 with multiple sclerosis. The V and J genes are TRBV29-1 and TRBJ2-1, with unresolved D. The CDR3 spells CSGHFFYNEQFF. In nucleotides, the CDR3 is TGCAGCGGCCATTTTTTCTACAATGAGCAGTTCTTC.